This TCR beta chain was recovered during a study of OX40 agonist ivuxolimab in advanced cancers. Study-level information: Past anti-PD-1, anti-PD-L1 or anti-CTLA-4 therapy was accepted, and roughly 40% had received some. Three partial responders included one hepatocellular carcinoma patient and two cutaneous melanoma patients. The study, taken as a whole, reports: Which antigen the expanded peripheral T cells recognized is unknown.

The length of the CDR3 is 15 residues. V lost 4 bases to trimming and J lost 1 base, with 13 bases between them. Germline CDR1 and CDR2: LNHNV and YYDKDF (reference sequence). Generated by immunoSEQ multiplex PCR, the TCRdb table keeps only in-frame clones and is missing some. This table has tens of thousands of clones, 85% to 95% appearing once. For this clone: Its antigen is currently unknown.

The TCR was taken from an adult with an advanced solid tumor such as melanoma, head and neck, liver or kidney cancer. The chain joins TRBV15 to TRBJ2-5, with D maybe TRBD2 (5 bases). The sample consisted of CD4+ or CD8+ T cells sorted from blood, taken in a trial of the OX40 agonist ivuxolimab. CDR3 amino acids: CATSKEAGLQETQYF. CDR3 in DNA: TGTGCCACCAGCAAGGAGGCAGGACTCCAAGAGACCCAGTACTTC.